Given below is one TCR beta chain in context. Its antigen is not identified. The data were obtained in a study of response to subunit inactivated influenza vaccine. A single record per CDR3 protein comes from TCRdb applying MiXCR to the RT-PCR reads. The table lists around 190,000 distinct CDR3 sequences, 13% to 15% of them singletons. The germline V gene has CDR1 SGDLS and CDR2 YYNGEE. This CDR3 has 13 amino acids. J lost 2 bases, V lost 8 bases, and 3 bases had no gene match. The study, taken as a whole, reports: Authors suggested that a seasonal influenza vaccination recruits few new T cells each time.

The chain joins TRBV9 to TRBJ1-3; TRBD1 aligns across 8 bases. This receptor was taken from a man aged 45-60 years who received an inactivated influenza vaccine. The sequencing used CD8+ T cells sorted from PBMCs, collected more than 4 days after vaccination. The CDR3 DNA sequence: TGTGCCAGTAAGGACAGGGCTGGAAACACCATATATTTT. Translating gives CASKDRAGNTIYF. Variable domain in full (rest from reference TRBV9 and TRBJ1-3): DSGVTQTPKHLITATGQRVTLRCSPRSGDLSVYWYQQSLDQGLQFLIQYYNGEERAKGNILERFSAQQFPDLHSELNLSSLELGDSALYFCASKDRAGNTIYFGEGSWLTVV.